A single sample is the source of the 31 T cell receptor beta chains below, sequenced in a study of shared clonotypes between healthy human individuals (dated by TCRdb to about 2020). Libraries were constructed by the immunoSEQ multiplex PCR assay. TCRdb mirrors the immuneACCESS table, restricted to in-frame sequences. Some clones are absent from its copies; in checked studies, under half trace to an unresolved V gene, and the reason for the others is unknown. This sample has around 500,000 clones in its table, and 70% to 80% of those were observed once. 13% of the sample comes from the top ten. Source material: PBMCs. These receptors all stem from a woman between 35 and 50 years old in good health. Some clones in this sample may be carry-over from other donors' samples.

CDR3 region: CASSGGSVANEKLFF. The DNA of the CDR3 is TGCGCCAGCAGCGGCGGGTCCGTGGCTAATGAAAAACTGTTTTTT. V is TRBV5-1 and J is TRBJ1-4; D is uncertain. Between the trimmed V and J ends, which lost 4 bases and 3 bases, there was a span of 13 bases. The germline gives CDR1 SGHRS, CDR2 YFSETQ. The CDR3 has 15 amino acids. Full variable domain (missing parts from reference TRBV5-1 and TRBJ1-4): KAGVTQTPRYLIKTRGQQVTLSCSPISGHRSVSWYQQTPGQGLQFLFEYFSETQRNKGNFPGRFSGRQFSNSRSEMNVSTLELGDSALYLCASSGGSVANEKLFFGSGTQLSVL.

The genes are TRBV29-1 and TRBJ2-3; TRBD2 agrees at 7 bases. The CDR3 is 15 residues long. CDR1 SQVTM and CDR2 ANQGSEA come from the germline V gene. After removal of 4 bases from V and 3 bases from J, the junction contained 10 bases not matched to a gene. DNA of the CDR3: TGCAGCGTTGCTCCCGGGGCGGGAGATACAGATACGCAGTATTTT. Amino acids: CSVAPGAGDTDTQYF.

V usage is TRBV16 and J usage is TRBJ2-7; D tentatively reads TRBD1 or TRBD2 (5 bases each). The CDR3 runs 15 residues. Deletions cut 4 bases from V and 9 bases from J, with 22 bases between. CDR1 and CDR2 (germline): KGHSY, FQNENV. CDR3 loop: CASSRPGTRPRVQYF. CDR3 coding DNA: TGTGCCAGCAGCCGTCCCGGGACCCGGCCCCGGGTGCAGTACTTC.

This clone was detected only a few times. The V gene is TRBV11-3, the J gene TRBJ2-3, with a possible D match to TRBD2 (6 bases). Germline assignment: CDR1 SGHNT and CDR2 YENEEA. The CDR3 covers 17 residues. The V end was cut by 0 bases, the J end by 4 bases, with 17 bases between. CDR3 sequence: CASSLEPPGSGSDTQYF. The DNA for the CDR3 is TGTGCCAGCAGCTTAGAGCCCCCCGGGAGTGGGTCAGATACGCAGTATTTT.

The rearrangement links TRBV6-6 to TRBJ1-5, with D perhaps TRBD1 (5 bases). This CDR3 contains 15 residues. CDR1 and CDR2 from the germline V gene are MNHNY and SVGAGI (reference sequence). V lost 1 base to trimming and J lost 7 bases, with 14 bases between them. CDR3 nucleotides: TGTGCCAGCAGTTACTTGGAACAAGACAGCCAGCCCCAGCATTTT. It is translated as CASSYLEQDSQPQHF.

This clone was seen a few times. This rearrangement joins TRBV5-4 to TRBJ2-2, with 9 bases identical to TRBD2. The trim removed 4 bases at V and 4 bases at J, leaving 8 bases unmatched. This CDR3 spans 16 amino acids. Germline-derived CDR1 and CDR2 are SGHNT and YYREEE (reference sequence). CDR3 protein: CASSPTSAGGTGELFF. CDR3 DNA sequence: TGTGCCAGCAGCCCGACCTCAGCGGGAGGCACCGGGGAGCTGTTTTTT.

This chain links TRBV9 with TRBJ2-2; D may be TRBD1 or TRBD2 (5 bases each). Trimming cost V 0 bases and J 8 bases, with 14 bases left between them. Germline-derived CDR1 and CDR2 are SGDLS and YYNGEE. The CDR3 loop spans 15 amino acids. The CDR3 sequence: CASSVGTGTLGELFF. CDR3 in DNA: TGTGCCAGCAGCGTAGGGACCGGGACGCTGGGGGAGCTGTTTTTT.

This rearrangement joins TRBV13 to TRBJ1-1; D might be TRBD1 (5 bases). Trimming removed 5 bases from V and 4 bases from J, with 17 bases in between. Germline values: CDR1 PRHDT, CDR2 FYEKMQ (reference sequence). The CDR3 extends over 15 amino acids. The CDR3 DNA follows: TGTGCCAGCAGCAAAGACAACGGGGCGGGCACTGAAGCTTTCTTT. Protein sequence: CASSKDNGAGTEAFF.

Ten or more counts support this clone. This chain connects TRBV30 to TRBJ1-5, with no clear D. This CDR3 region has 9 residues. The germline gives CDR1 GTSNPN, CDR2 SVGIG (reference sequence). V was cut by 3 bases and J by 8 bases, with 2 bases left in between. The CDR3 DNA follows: TGTGCCTGGAGGGAGCCCCAGCATTTT. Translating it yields CAWREPQHF.

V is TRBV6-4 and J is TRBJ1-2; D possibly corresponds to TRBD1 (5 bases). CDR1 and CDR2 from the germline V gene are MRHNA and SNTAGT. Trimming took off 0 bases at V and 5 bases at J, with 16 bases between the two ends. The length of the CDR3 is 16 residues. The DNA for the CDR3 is TGTGCCAGCAGTGACTCGGGGCATGGGGGACTTTATGGCTACACCTTC. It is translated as CASSDSGHGGLYGYTF.

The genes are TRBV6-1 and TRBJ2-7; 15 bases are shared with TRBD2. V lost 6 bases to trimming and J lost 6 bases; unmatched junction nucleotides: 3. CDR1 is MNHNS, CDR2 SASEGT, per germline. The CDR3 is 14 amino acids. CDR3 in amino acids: CASRGLAGGREQYF. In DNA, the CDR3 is TGTGCCAGCAGGGGACTAGCGGGAGGCCGCGAGCAGTACTTC.

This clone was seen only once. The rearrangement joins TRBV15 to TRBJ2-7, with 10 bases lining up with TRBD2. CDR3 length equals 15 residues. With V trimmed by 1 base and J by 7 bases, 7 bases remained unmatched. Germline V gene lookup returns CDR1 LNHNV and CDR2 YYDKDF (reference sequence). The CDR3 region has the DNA TGTGCCACCAGCAGAGGTCCTAGCGGGAGACGGGAGCAGTACTTC. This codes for CATSRGPSGRREQYF.

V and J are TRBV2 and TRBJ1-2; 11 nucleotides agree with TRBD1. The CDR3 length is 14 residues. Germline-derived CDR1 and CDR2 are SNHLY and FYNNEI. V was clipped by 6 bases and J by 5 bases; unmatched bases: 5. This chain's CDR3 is CASRPGQGGYGYTF. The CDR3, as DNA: TGTGCCAGCAGGCCGGGACAGGGGGGTTATGGCTACACCTTC.

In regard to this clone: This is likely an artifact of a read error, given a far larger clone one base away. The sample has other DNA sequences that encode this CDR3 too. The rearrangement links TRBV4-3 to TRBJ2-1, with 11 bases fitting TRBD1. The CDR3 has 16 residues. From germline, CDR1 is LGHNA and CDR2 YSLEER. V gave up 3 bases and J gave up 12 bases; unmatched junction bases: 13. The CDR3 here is CASSQVLGQGVRLQFF. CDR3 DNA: TGCGCCAGCAGCCAGGTCCTGGGACAGGGGGTTCGTTTGCAGTTCTTC.

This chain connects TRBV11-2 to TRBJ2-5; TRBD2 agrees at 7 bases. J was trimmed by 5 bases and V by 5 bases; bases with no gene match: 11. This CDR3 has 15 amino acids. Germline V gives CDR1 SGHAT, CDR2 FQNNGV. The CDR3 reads CASSRAAGAGETQYF. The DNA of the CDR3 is TGTGCCAGCAGCCGCGCCGCGGGAGCGGGGGAGACCCAGTACTTC. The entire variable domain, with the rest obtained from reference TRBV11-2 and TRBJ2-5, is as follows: EAGVAQSPRYKIIEKRQSVAFWCNPISGHATLYWYQQILGQGPKLLIQFQNNGVVDDSQLPKDRFSAERLKGVDSTLKIQPAKLEDSAVYLCASSRAAGAGETQYFGPGTRLLVL.

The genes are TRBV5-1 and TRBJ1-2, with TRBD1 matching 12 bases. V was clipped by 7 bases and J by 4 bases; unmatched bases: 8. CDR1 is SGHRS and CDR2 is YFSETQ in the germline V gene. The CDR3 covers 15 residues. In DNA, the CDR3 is TGCGCCAGCCCGGGACAGGGGGCCACGCCCTATGGCTACACCTTC. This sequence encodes CASPGQGATPYGYTF. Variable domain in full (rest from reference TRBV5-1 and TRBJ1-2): KAGVTQTPRYLIKTRGQQVTLSCSPISGHRSVSWYQQTPGQGLQFLFEYFSETQRNKGNFPGRFSGRQFSNSRSEMNVSTLELGDSALYLCASPGQGATPYGYTFGSGTRLTVV.

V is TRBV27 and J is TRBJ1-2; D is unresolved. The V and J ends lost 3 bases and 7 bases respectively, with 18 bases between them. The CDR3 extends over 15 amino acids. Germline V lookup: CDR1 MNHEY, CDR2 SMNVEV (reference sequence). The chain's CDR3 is CASSFSDMGGGGYTF. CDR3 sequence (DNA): TGTGCCAGCAGTTTCTCTGACATGGGAGGTGGTGGCTACACCTTC.

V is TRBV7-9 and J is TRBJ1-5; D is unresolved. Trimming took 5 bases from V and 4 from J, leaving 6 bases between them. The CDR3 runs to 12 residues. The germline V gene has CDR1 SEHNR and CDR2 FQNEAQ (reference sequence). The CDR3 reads CASSLQNQPQHF. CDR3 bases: TGTGCCAGCAGCCTACAGAATCAGCCCCAGCATTTT. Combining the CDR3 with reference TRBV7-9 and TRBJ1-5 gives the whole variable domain DTGVSQNPRHKITKRGQNVTFRCDPISEHNRLYWYRQTLGQGPEFLTYFQNEAQLEKSRLLSDRFSAERPKGSFSTLEIQRTEQGDSAMYLCASSLQNQPQHFGDGTRLSIL.

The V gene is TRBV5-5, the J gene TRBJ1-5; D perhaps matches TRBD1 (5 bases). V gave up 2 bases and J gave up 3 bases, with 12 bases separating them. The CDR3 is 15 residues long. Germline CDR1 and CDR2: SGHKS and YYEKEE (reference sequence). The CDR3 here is CASSFRTTVNQPQHF. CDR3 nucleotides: TGTGCCAGCAGCTTTCGAACGACAGTCAATCAGCCCCAGCATTTT.

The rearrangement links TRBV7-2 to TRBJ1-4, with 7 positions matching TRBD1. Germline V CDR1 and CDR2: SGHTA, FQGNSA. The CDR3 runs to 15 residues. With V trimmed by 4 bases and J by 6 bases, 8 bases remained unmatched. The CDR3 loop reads CASSSSGTVDEKLFF. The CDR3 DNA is TGTGCCAGCAGCTCCTCCGGGACAGTGGATGAAAAACTGTTTTTT.

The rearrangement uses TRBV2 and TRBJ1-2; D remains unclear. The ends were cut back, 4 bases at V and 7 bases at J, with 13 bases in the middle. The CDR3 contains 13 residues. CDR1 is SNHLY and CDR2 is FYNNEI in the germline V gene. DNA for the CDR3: TGTGCCAGCAGTGCGGAGACTGAGACTGGCTACACCTTC. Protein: CASSAETETGYTF.

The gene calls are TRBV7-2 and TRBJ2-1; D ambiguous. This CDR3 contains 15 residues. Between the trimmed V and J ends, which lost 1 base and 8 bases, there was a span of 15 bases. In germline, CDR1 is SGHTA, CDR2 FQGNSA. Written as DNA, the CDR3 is TGTGCCAGCAGCTTAGAACCAACCGGGTGGGATGAGCAGTTCTTC. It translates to CASSLEPTGWDEQFF.

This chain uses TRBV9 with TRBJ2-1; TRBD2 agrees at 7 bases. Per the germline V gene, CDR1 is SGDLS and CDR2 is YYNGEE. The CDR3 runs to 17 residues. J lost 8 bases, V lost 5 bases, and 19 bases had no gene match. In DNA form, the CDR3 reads TGTGCCAGCAGTCCCCCAATGGACCGAAAGGGGAGGGATGAGCAGTTCTTC. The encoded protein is CASSPPMDRKGRDEQFF.

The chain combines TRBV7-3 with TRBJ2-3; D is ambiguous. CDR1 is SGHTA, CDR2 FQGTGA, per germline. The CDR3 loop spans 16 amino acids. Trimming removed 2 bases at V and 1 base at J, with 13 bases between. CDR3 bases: TGTGCCAGCAGCTTAGGAGCAGACTTTGGCACAGATACGCAGTATTTT. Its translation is CASSLGADFGTDTQYF.

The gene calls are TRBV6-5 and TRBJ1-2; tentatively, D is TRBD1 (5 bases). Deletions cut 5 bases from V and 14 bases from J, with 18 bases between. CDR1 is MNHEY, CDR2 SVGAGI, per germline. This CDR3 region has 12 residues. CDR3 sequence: CASSTLGTACTF. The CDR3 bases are TGTGCCAGCAGTACTCTTGGGACCGCATGTACCTTC.

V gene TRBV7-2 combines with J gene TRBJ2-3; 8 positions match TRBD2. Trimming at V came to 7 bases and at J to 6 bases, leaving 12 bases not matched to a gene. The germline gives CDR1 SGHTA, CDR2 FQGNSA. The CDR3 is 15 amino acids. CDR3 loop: CASTPEGAGVDTQYF. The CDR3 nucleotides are TGTGCCAGCACCCCTGAAGGAGCGGGAGTGGATACGCAGTATTTT.

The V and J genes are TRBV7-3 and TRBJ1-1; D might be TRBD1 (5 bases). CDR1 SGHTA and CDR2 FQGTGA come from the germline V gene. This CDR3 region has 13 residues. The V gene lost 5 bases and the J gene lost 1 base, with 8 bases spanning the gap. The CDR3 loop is CASSPGTNTEAFF. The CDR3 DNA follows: TGTGCCAGCAGCCCAGGGACGAACACTGAAGCTTTCTTT.

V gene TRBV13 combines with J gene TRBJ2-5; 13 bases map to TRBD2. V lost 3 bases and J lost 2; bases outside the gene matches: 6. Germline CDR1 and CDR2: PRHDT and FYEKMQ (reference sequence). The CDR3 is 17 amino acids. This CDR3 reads CASSFSGTSGTQETQYF. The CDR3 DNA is TGTGCCAGCAGCTTCTCGGGGACTAGCGGGACTCAAGAGACCCAGTACTTC.

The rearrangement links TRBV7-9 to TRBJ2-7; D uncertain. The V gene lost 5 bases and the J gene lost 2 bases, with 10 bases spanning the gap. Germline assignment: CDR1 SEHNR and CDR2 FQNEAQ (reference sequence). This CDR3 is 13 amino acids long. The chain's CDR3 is CASSPRGTYEQYF. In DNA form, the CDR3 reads TGTGCCAGCAGCCCCCGTGGGACCTACGAGCAGTACTTC.

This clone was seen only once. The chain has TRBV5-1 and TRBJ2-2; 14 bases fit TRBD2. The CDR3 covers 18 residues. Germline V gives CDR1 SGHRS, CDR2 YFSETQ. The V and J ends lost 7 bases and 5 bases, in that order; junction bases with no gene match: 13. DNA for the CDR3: TGCGCCAGCTCCTCCATGAGGGGACTAGCGGGAGAAACCGGGGAGCTGTTTTTT. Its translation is CASSSMRGLAGETGELFF.

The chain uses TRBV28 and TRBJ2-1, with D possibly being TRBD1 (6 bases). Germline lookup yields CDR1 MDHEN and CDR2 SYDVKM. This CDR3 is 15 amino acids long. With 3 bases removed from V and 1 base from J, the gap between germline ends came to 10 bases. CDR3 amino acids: CASSFEQGSYNEQFF. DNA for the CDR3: TGTGCCAGCAGTTTTGAGCAGGGGTCCTACAATGAGCAGTTCTTC.